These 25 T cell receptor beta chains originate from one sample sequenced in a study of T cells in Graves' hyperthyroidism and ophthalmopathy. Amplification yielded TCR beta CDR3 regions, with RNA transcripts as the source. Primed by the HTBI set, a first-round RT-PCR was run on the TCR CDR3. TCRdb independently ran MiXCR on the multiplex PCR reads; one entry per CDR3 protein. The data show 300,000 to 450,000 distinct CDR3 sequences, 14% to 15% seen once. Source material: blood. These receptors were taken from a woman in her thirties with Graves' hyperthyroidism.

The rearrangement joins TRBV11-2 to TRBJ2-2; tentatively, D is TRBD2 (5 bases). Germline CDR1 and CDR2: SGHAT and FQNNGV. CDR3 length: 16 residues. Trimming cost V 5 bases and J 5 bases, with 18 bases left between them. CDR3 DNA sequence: TGTGCCAGCAGCCTCCTAGCATCCCGATATACCGGGGAGCTGTTTTTT. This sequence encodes CASSLLASRYTGELFF.

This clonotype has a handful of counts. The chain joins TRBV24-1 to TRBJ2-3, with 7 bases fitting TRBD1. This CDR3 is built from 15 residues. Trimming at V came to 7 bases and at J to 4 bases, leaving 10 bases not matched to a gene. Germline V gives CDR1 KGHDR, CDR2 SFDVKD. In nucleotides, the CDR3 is TGTGCCACCAGCCACAGGGGCTCCACAGCAGATACGCAGTATTTT. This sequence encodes CATSHRGSTADTQYF.

This CDR3 reads CASSAAGRREQFF. CDR3 nucleotide sequence: TGCGCCAGCAGCGCGGCAGGGAGGAGAGAGCAGTTCTTC. V gene TRBV5-1 combines with J gene TRBJ2-1, with D possibly matching TRBD2 (6 bases). This CDR3 has 13 amino acids. V lost 4 bases to trimming and J lost 10 bases, with 15 bases between them. Germline V gene sequence: CDR1 SGHRS, CDR2 YFSETQ. The entire variable domain, with the rest obtained from reference TRBV5-1 and TRBJ2-1, is as follows: KAGVTQTPRYLIKTRGQQVTLSCSPISGHRSVSWYQQTPGQGLQFLFEYFSETQRNKGNFPGRFSGRQFSNSRSEMNVSTLELGDSALYLCASSAAGRREQFFGPGTRLTVL.

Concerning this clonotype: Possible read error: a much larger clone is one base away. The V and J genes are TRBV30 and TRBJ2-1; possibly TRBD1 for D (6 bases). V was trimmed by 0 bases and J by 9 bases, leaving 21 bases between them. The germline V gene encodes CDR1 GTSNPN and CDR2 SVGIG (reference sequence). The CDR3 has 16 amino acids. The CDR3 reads CAWSVREWGKGGEQFF. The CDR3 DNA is TGTGCCTGGAGTGTGAGGGAGTGGGGAAAAGGGGGTGAGCAGTTCTTC.

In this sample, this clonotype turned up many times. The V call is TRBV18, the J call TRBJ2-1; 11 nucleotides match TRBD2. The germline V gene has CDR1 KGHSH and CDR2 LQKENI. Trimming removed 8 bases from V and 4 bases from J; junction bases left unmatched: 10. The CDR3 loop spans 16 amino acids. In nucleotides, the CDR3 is TGTGCCAGCAGTCCCCTAGCGGGAGGCCCATACAATGAGCAGTTCTTC. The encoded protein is CASSPLAGGPYNEQFF.

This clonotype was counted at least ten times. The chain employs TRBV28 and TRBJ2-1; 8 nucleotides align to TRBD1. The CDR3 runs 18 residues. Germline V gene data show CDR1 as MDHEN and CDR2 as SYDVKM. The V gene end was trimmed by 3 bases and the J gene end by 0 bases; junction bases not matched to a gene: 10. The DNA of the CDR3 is TGTGCCAGCAGTTTGGGGGACAGGTGTTTTGACTCCTACAATGAGCAGTTCTTC. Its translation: CASSLGDRCFDSYNEQFF.

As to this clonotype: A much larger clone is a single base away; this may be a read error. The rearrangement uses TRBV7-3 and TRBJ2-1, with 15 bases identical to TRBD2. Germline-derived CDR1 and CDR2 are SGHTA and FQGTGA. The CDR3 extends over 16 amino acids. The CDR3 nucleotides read TGTGCCAGCAGCTTAACCGGGACTAGCGGGAGGAATGAGCAGCTCTTC. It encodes CASSLTGTSGRNEQLF.

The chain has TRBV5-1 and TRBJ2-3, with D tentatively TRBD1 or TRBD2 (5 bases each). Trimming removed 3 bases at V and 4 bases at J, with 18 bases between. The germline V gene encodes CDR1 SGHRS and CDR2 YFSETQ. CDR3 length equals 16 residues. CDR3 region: CASSWGRILSADTQYF. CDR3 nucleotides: TGCGCCAGCAGCTGGGGACGGATCCTCTCCGCAGATACGCAGTATTTT. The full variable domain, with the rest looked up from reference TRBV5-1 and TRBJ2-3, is KAGVTQTPRYLIKTRGQQVTLSCSPISGHRSVSWYQQTPGQGLQFLFEYFSETQRNKGNFPGRFSGRQFSNSRSEMNVSTLELGDSALYLCASSWGRILSADTQYFGPGTRLTVL.

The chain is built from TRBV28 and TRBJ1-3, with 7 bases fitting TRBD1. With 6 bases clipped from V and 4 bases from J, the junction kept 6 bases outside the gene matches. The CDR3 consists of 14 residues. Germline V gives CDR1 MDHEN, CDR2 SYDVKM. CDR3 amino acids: CASSRGLWGNTIYF. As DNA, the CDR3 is TGTGCCAGCAGCAGGGGGTTGTGGGGAAACACCATATATTTT.

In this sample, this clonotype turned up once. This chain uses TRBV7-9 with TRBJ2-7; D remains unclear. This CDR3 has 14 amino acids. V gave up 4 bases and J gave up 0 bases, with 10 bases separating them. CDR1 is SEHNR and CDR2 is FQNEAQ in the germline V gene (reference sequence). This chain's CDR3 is CASSSTLGSYEQYF. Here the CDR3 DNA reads TGTGCCAGCAGCTCAACCCTAGGCTCCTACGAGCAGTACTTC.

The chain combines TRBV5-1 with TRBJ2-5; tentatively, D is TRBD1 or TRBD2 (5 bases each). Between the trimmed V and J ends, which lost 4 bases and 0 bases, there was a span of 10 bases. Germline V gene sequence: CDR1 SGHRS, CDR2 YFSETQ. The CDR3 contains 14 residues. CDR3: CASSPGADQETQYF. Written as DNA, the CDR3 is TGCGCCAGCAGCCCCGGGGCAGACCAAGAGACCCAGTACTTC.

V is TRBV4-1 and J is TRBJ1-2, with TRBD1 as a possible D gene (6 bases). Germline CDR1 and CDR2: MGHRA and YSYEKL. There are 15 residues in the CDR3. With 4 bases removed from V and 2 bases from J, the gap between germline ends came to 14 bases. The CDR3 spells CASSPVTGVNYGYTF. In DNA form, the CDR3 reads TGCGCCAGCAGCCCCGTGACAGGTGTCAACTATGGCTACACCTTC.

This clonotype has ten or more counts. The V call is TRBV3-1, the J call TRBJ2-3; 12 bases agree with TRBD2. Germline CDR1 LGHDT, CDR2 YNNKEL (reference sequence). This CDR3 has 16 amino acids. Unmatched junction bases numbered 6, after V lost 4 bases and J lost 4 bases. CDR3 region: CASSPSRLAGADTQYF. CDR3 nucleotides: TGTGCCAGCAGCCCATCCCGACTAGCGGGAGCAGATACGCAGTATTTT.

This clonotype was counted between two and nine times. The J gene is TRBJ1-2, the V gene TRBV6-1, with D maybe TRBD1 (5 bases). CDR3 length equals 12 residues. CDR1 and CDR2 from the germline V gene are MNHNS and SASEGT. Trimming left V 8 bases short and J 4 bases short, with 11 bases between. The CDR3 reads CASGRQTYGYTF. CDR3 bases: TGTGCCAGCGGGAGACAGACCTATGGCTACACCTTC.

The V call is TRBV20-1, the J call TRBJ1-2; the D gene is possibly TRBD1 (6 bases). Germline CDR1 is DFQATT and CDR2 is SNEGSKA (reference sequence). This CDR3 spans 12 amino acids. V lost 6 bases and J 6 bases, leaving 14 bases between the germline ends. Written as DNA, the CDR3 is TGCAGTGCAGAGGGGGTTGGCCATGGCTACACCTTC. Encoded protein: CSAEGVGHGYTF.

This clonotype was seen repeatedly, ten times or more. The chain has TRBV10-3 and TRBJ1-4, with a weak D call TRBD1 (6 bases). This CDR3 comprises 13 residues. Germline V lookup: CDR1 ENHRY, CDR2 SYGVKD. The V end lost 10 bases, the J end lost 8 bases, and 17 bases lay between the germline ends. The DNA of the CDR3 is TGTGCCACAGGGGACGGGCTTGAGGAAAAACTGTTTTTT. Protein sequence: CATGDGLEEKLFF.

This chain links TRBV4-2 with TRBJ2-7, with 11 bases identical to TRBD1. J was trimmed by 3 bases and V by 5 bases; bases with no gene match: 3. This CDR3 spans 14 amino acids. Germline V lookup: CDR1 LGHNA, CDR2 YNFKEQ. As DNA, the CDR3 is TGTGCCAGCAGCGAGGGACAGGGGGACTACGAGCAGTACTTC. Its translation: CASSEGQGDYEQYF.

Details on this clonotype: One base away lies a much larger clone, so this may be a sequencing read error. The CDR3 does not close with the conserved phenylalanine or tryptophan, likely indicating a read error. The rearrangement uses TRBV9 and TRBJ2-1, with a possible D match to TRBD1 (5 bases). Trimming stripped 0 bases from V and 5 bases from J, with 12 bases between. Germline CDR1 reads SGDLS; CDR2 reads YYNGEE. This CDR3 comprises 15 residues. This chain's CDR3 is CASSVATWGNNEQFS. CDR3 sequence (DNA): TGTGCCAGCAGCGTAGCTACTTGGGGCAACAATGAGCAGTTCTCC.

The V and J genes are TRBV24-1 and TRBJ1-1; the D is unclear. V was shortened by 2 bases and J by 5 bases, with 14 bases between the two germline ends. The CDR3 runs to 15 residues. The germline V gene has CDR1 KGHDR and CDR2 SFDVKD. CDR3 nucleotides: TGTGCCACCAGTGATTCGGCTCGGGGTCTGACTGAAGCTTTCTTT. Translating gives CATSDSARGLTEAFF.

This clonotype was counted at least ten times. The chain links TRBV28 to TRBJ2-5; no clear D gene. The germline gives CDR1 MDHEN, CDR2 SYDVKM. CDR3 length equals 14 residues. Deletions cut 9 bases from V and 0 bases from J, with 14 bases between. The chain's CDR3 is CARPETLYQETQYF. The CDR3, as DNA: TGTGCCAGACCTGAGACGCTGTACCAAGAGACCCAGTACTTC. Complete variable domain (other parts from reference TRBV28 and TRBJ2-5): DVKVTQSSRYLVKRTGEKVFLECVQDMDHENMFWYRQDPGLGLRLIYFSYDVKMKEKGDIPEGYSVSREKKERFSLILESASTNQTSMYLCARPETLYQETQYFGPGTRLLVL.

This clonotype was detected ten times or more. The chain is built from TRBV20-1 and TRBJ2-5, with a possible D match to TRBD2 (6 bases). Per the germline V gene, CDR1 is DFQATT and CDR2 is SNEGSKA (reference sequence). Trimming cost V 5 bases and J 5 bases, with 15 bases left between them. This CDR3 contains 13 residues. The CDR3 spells CSALVAVRETQYF. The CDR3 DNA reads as TGCAGTGCTCTCGTAGCGGTCCGGGAGACCCAGTACTTC.

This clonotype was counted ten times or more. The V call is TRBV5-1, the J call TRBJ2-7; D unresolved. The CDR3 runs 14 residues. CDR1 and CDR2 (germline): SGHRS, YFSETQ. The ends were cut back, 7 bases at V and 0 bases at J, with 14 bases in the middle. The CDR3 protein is CASARTANSYEQYF. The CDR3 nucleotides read TGCGCCAGCGCAAGGACGGCGAACTCCTACGAGCAGTACTTC.

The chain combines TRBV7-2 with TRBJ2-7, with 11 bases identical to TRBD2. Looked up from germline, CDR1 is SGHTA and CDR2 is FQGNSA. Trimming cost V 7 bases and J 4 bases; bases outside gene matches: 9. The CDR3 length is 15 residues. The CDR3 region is CASNSTSGSFYEQYF. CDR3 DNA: TGTGCCAGCAACTCTACTAGCGGGAGTTTTTACGAGCAGTACTTC. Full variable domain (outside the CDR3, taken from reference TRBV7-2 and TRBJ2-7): GAGVSQSPSNKVTEKGKDVELRCDPISGHTALYWYRQSLGQGLEFLIYFQGNSAPDKSGLPSDRFSAERTGGSVSTLTIQRTQQEDSAVYLCASNSTSGSFYEQYFGPGTRLTVT.

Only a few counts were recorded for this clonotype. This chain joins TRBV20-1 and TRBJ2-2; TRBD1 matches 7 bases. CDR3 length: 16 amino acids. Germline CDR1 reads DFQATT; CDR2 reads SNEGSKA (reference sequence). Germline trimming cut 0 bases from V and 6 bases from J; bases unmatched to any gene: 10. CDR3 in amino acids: CSARDIRGSQSGELFF. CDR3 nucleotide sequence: TGCAGTGCTAGAGATATCAGGGGGTCTCAATCCGGGGAGCTGTTTTTT.

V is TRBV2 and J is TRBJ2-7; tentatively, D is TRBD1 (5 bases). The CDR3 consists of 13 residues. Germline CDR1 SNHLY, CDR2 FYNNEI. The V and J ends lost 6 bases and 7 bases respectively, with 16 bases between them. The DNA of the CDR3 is TGTGCCAGCAGCCGACAAGGGGCCACGGAGCAGTACTTC. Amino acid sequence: CASSRQGATEQYF.